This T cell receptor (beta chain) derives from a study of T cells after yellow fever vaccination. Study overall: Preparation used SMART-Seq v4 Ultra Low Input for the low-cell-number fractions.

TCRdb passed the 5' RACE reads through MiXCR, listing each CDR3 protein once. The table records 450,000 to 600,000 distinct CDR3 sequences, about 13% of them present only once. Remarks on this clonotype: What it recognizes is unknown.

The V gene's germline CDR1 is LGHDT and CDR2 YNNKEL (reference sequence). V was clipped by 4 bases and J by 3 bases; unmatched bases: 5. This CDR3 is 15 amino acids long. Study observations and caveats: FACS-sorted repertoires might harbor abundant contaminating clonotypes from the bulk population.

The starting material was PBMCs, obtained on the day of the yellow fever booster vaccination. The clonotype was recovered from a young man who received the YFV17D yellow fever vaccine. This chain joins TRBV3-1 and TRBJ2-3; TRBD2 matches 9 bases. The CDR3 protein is CASSRTSDVTDTQYF. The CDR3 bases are TGTGCCAGCAGCCGGACTAGCGACGTTACAGATACGCAGTATTTT.